One and the same sample provided the 10 T cell receptor beta chains below, sequenced in a study of monozygotic twins with cystic fibrosis (dated by TCRdb to the early 2020s). Library preparation used the immunoSEQ multiplex PCR assay. In its TCRdb copy, this immuneACCESS table keeps in-frame sequences only and misses some clones. Where compared with another copy, unresolved V genes explain less than half of these, and the others have no known cause. This sample comprises about 30,000 clones, over 75% of them detected only once. The ten largest account for about 0.54% of the sample. Source material: blood. These receptors were taken from a girl aged 2 to 10 with cystic fibrosis.

The rearrangement joins TRBV5-1 to TRBJ2-7, with 10 nucleotides matching TRBD2. The length of the CDR3 is 16 residues. The germline V gene has CDR1 SGHRS and CDR2 YFSETQ. Trimming removed 2 bases from V and 5 bases from J; junction bases left unmatched: 10. CDR3: CASSLPRTSGIDEQYF. The CDR3 region has the DNA TGCGCCAGCAGCTTACCCCGGACTAGCGGAATCGACGAGCAGTACTTC.

This clone was observed a single time. The chain couples TRBV10-3 to TRBJ2-7; 7 nucleotides agree with TRBD1. The CDR3 runs 16 residues. Germline lookup yields CDR1 ENHRY and CDR2 SYGVKD. After removal of 6 bases from V and 4 bases from J, the junction contained 15 bases not matched to a gene. CDR3 bases: TGTGCCATCAGCAGGAGCCTGGGACAGCAGCCATACGAGCAGTACTTC. Its translation is CAISRSLGQQPYEQYF.

This chain joins TRBV29-1 and TRBJ2-2; the D call may be TRBD1 or TRBD2 (5 bases each). Germline V lookup: CDR1 SQVTM, CDR2 ANQGSEA. There are 13 residues in the CDR3. V lost 6 bases to trimming and J lost 5 bases, with 13 bases between them. CDR3 DNA sequence: TGCAGCGTCGGGACGGGGAATACCGGGGAGCTGTTTTTT. It specifies CSVGTGNTGELFF.

The chain couples TRBV5-3 to TRBJ1-2; D not certain. TRBV5-3 is an ORF, with its function uncertain. CDR3 length: 14 residues. Trimming pared 4 bases from V and 2 bases from J, leaving 12 bases between. The CDR3 DNA sequence: TGTGCCAGAAGCGGGGAGTTCGGGAACTATGGCTACACCTTC. It encodes CARSGEFGNYGYTF.

CDR3 amino acids: CASSPLDRAGRWNSPLHF. DNA for the CDR3: TGTGCCAGCTCACCGCTCGACAGGGCCGGGAGATGGAATTCACCCCTCCACTTT. This chain uses TRBV18 with TRBJ1-6, with 7 positions matching TRBD1. The CDR3 length is 18 residues. With 3 bases clipped from V and 7 bases from J, the junction kept 15 bases outside the gene matches. Germline CDR1 and CDR2: KGHSH and LQKENI.

The V call is TRBV5-1, the J call TRBJ2-7; no reliable D call. The CDR3 is made up of 13 amino acids. Germline CDR1 reads SGHRS; CDR2 reads YFSETQ. V lost 4 bases, J lost 3 bases, and 11 bases lay in between. The CDR3: CASSRAFVYEQYF. The CDR3 nucleotides read TGCGCCAGCAGCCGAGCTTTTGTCTACGAGCAGTACTTC.

The V call is TRBV6-5, the J call TRBJ2-7, with unresolved D. V lost 4 bases and J lost 0, with 7 bases in between. In germline, CDR1 is MNHEY, CDR2 SVGAGI. This CDR3 has 13 amino acids. The CDR3 region has the DNA TGTGCCAGCAGTTCCCGGATCTCCTACGAGCAGTACTTC. Amino acids: CASSSRISYEQYF.

This clone was observed a single time. V gene TRBV15 combines with J gene TRBJ1-2; D uncertain. This CDR3 spans 15 amino acids. V was trimmed by 8 bases and J by 4 bases, leaving 20 bases between them. The germline V gene encodes CDR1 LNHNV and CDR2 YYDKDF (reference sequence). CDR3 in DNA: TGTGCCACCTCCAAGGCGCGCGAGAGATTCTATGGCTACACCTTC. Encoded protein: CATSKARERFYGYTF.

The chain couples TRBV7-6 to TRBJ1-3; D is possibly TRBD1 (5 bases). CDR1 and CDR2 (germline): SGHVS, FNYEAQ. The V end was cut by 3 bases, the J end by 1 base, with 16 bases between. This CDR3 is built from 17 residues. This chain's CDR3 is CASSFLPAKGSGNTIYF. The CDR3 nucleotides read TGTGCCAGCAGCTTCCTCCCAGCCAAGGGGTCTGGAAACACCATATATTTT.

The CDR3: CASSIGLAGGISTDTQYF. CDR3 in DNA: TGTGCCAGTAGTATTGGGTTAGCGGGGGGTATTAGCACAGATACGCAGTATTTT. This sequence joins TRBV19 and TRBJ2-3, with 10 bases lining up with TRBD2. CDR3 length equals 18 residues. The V and J ends lost 3 bases and 0 bases, in that order; junction bases with no gene match: 9. Germline V gene lookup returns CDR1 LNHDA and CDR2 SQIVND (reference sequence).